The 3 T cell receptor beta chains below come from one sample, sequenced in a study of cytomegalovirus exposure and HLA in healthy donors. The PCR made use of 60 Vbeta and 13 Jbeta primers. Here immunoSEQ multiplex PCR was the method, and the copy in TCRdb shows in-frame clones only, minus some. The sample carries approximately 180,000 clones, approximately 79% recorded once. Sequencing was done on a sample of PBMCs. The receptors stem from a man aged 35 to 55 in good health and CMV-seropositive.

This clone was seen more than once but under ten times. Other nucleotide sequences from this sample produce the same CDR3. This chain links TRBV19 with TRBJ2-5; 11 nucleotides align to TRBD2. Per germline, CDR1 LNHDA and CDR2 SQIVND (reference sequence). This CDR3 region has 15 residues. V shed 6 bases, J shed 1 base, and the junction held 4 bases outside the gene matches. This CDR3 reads CASSIGTSGQETQYF. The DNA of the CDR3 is TGTGCCAGTAGCATCGGGACTAGCGGCCAAGAGACCCAGTACTTC. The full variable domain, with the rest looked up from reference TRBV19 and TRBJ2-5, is DGGITQSPKYLFRKEGQNVTLSCEQNLNHDAMYWYRQDPGQGLRLIYYSQIVNDFQKGDIAEGYSVSREKKESFPLTVTSAQKNPTAFYLCASSIGTSGQETQYFGPGTRLLVL.

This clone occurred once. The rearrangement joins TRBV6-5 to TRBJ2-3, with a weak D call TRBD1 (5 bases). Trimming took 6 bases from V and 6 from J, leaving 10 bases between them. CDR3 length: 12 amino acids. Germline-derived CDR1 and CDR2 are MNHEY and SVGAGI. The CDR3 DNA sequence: TGTGCCAGCAGCCCCTACAGGGATACGCAGTATTTT. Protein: CASSPYRDTQYF.

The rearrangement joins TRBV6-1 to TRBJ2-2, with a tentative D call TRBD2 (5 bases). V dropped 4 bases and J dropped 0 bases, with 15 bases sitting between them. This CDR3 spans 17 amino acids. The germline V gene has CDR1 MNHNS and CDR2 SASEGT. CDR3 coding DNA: TGTGCCAGCAGTGGCCTCCCGGGGAACGCGAACACCGGGGAGCTGTTTTTT. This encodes CASSGLPGNANTGELFF.